Each of the 4 T cell receptor beta chains below was sequenced from the same sample in a study of cytomegalovirus exposure and HLA in healthy donors. PCR primers comprised 60 Vbeta and 13 Jbeta primers. Sequenced by immunoSEQ multiplex PCR; TCRdb stores in-frame clones only, minus some. The table shows some 170,000 clones, with approximately 80% occurring only once. The sample taken for sequencing was PBMCs. The receptors derive from a man aged 18 to 30 in good health and CMV-seropositive.

This rearrangement joins TRBV5-1 to TRBJ1-2, with 8 bases matching TRBD1. With V trimmed by 4 bases and J by 9 bases, 8 bases remained unmatched. CDR1 and CDR2 (germline): SGHRS, YFSETQ. The CDR3 sequence is 13 residues long. The CDR3 reads CASSQRQGSSYTF. The CDR3 nucleotides are TGCGCCAGCAGCCAACGACAGGGGAGCAGCTACACCTTC.

The V and J genes are TRBV4-1 and TRBJ2-1, with a possible D match to TRBD1 (6 bases). The V and J ends lost 4 bases and 3 bases respectively, with 10 bases between them. The CDR3 is 14 residues long. The germline V gene encodes CDR1 MGHRA and CDR2 YSYEKL. This CDR3 reads CASSPRDNYNEQFF. The CDR3 region has the DNA TGCGCCAGCAGCCCACGGGACAACTACAATGAGCAGTTCTTC.

The sample holds one count of this clone. The chain has TRBV30 and TRBJ1-1, with D possibly TRBD1 on 5 matching bases. The germline gives CDR1 GTSNPN, CDR2 SVGIG (reference sequence). The CDR3 contains 12 residues. Trimming left V 4 bases short and J 4 bases short, with 10 bases between. The CDR3 coding sequence is TGTGCCTGGAAACAGGCCGGCACTGAAGCTTTCTTT. It specifies CAWKQAGTEAFF.

The chain joins TRBV5-4 to TRBJ2-7, with 9 bases lining up with TRBD1. The CDR3 runs to 15 residues. Germline assignment: CDR1 SGHNT and CDR2 YYREEE (reference sequence). With V trimmed by 1 base and J by 5 bases, 7 bases remained unmatched. As DNA, the CDR3 is TGTGCCAGCAGCTTGTATCTGGACAGGGGCCACGAGCAGTACTTC. Residues: CASSLYLDRGHEQYF. The full variable domain, completed using reference TRBV5-4 and TRBJ2-7, is ETGVTQSPTHLIKTRGQQVTLRCSSQSGHNTVSWYQQALGQGPQFIFQYYREEENGRGNFPPRFSGLQFPNYSSELNVNALELDDSALYLCASSLYLDRGHEQYFGPGTRLTVT.